This record looks at one TCR beta chain sequence and its context. CDR3 length: 15 amino acids. Germline CDR1 and CDR2: LGHNA and YSLEER. V trimming: 1 base; J trimming: 6 bases; junction bases outside the gene matches: 5. These data come from a study of blood T cell repertoires in COVID-19. Study background: Acute and convalescent COVID-19 specimens originated in the United States, Italy and Spain. PBMCs, B-cell-depleted T cells, or T cells were the source of the cDNA or gDNA that made up the material.

Study processing details: For nucleated cells, counts were estimated from reference gene primer amplification. The protocol was immunoSEQ multiplex PCR, while the TCRdb copy is restricted to in-frame clones and leaves out a portion. Clone size and V and J calls were adopted from that table, with D and trimming inferred from the DNA. The sample contains more than 400,000 clones, 80% to 90% of which appear only once. Input material: peripheral blood. This receptor was identified in a human donor in a cohort sampled during active COVID-19. The V gene is TRBV4-3, the J gene TRBJ2-7; TRBD2 aligns across 11 bases. CDR3 nucleotides: TGCGCCAGCAGCCAAGCCCCTAGCGGGAGGAGCGAGCAGTACTTC. This encodes CASSQAPSGRSEQYF.